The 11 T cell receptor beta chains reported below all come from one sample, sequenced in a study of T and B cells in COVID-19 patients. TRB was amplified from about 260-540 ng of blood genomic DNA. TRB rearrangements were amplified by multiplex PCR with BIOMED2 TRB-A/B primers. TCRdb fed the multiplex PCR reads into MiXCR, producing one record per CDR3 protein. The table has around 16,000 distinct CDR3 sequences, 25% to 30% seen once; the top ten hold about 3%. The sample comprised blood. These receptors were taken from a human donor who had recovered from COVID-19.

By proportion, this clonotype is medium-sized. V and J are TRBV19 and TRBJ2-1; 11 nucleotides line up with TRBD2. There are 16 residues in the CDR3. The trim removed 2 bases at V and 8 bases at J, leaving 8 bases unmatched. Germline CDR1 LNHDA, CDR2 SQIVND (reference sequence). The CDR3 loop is CASSIRSGRAMDEQFF. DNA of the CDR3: TGTGCCAGTAGTATACGTAGCGGGAGGGCCATGGATGAGCAGTTCTTC. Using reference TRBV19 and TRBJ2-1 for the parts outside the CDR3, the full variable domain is DGGITQSPKYLFRKEGQNVTLSCEQNLNHDAMYWYRQDPGQGLRLIYYSQIVNDFQKGDIAEGYSVSREKKESFPLTVTSAQKNPTAFYLCASSIRSGRAMDEQFFGPGTRLTVL.

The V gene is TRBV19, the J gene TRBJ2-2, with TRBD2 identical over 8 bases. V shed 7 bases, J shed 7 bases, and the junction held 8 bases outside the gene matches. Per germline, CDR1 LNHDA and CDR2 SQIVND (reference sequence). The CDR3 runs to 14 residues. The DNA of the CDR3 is TGTGCCAGTAAAATAGCGGGACTAGTCGGGGAGCTGTTTTTT. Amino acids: CASKIAGLVGELFF.

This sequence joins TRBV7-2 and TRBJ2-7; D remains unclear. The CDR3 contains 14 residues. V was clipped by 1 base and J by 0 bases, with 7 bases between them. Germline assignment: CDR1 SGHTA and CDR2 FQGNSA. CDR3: CASSLVAVSYEQYF. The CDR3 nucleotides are TGTGCCAGCAGCTTAGTGGCAGTCTCCTACGAGCAGTACTTC.

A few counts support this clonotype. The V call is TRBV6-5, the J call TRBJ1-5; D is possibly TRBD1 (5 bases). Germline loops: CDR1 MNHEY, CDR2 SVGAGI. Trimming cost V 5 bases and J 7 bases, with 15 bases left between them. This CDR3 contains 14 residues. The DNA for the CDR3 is TGTGCCAGCAGTAAAATTCAGGGTTCCCAGCCCCAGCATTTT. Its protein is CASSKIQGSQPQHF.

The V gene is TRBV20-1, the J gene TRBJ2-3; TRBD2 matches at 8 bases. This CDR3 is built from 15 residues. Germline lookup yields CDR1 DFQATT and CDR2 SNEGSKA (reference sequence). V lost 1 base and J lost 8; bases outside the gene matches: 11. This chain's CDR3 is CSARGYSREGGTQYF. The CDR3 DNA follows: TGCAGTGCTAGAGGATACTCCCGGGAGGGGGGTACGCAGTATTTT.

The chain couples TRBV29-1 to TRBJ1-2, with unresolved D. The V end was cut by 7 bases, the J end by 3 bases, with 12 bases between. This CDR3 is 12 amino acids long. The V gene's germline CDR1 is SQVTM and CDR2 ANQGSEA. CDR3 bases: TGCAGCGGGATCGGCACTGACTATGGCTACACCTTC. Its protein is CSGIGTDYGYTF.

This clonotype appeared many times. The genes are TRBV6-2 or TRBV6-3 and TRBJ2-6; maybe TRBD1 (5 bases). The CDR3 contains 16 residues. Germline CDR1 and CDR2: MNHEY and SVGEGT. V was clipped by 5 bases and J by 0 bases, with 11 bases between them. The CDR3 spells CASSRATVSGANVLTF. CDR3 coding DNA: TGTGCCAGCAGTCGCGCGACAGTCTCTGGGGCCAACGTCCTGACTTTC.

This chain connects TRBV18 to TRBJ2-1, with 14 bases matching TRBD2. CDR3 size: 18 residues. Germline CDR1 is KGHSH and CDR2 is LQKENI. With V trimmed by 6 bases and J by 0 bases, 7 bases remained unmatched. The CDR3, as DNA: TGTGCCAGCTCCGGACTAGCGGGGGGTTTGAGCTCCTACAATGAGCAGTTCTTC. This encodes CASSGLAGGLSSYNEQFF.

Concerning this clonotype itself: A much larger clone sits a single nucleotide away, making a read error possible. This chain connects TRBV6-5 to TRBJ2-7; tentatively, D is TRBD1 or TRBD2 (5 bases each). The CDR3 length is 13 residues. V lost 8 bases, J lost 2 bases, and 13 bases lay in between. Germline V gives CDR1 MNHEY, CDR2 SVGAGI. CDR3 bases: TGTGCCAGCGGGCCGGTGGGACCCTACGAGCAGTACTTC. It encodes CASGPVGPYEQYF.

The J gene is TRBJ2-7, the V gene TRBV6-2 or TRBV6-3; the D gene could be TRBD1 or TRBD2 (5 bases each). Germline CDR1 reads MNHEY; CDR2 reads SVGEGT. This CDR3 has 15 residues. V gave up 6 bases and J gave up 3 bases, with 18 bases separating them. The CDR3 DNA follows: TGTGCCAGCAGCGAACTAGGACAAGGGCGCTACGAGCAGTACTTC. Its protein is CASSELGQGRYEQYF.

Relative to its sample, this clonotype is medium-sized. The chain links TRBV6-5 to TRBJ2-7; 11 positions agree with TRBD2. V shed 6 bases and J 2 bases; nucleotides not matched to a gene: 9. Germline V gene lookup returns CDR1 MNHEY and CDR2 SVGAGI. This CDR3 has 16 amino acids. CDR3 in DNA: TGTGCCAGCAGCGCTCCTACTAGCGGGAGTCCCTACGAGCAGTACTTC. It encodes CASSAPTSGSPYEQYF.